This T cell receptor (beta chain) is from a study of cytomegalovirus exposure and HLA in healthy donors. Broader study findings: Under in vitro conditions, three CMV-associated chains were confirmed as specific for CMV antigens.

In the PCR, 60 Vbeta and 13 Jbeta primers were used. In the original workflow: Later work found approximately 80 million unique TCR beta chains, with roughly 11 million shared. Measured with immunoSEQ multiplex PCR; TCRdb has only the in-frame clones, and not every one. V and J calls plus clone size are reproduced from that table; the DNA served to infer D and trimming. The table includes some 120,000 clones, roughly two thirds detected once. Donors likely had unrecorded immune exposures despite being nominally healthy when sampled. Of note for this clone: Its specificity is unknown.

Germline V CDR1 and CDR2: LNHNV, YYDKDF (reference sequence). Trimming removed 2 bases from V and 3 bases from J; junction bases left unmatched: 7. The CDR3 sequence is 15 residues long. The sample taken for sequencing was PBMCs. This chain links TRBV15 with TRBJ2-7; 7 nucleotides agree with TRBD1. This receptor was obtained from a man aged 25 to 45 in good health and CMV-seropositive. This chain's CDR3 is CATSRPSGTDYEQYF. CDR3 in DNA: TGTGCCACCAGCAGACCATCCGGGACAGACTACGAGCAGTACTTC.